This T cell receptor beta chain was recovered during a study of cytomegalovirus exposure and HLA in healthy donors (dated by TCRdb to about 2017). With regard to the full study: An earlier analysis of 587 of the donors reported approximately 260 Gb of sequence data and about 120 million unique TCR beta sequences obtained from approximately 180 million T cells. An earlier analysis of 587 of the donors used high-throughput TCR beta sequencing to judge whether each TCR beta V gene segment behaved as functional or pseudogenic. Along with the roughly 610-subject first cohort, a separate validation cohort of 120 different subjects was used. The study aimed to test whether signatures of past pathogen exposure could be identified by cataloging public T cell receptors. Rather than drawing on any new phenotypic data, the later analysis identified candidate immune exposures from TCR beta sequences and the way those sequences occurred across donors. A later genetic analysis used genome-wide SNP genotypes for about 55% of the 666 donors, treating that subset as a discovery cohort. High-throughput TCR immunosequencing, statistical association of individual TCRs with disease status, and machine learning were combined to predict cytomegalovirus infection status. In a later analysis, previously published TCR beta repertoires from some 640 donors were re-analyzed and high-resolution HLA genotyping was added so that TCR occurrence patterns could be studied. Roughly 300 gigabases of sequencing data and 70 million to 95 million unique TCR sequences made up an early release that covered under 750 HLA-typed donors. Both class I and class II loci were covered by HLA typing, at four-digit resolution. Among the 398 genotyped donors, under 90% belonged to the genetic ancestry cluster associated with self-reported Caucasian donors. Among a few hundred genotyped donors of the cohort, an average of around 240,000 unique TCR beta nucleotide sequences were sequenced per donor, roughly 18% of them non-productive. Donor age, sex, ethnicity and CMV serostatus were compiled together with the repertoire data. Using immunosequencing, the study profiled T cell repertoires from about 650 subjects and related those repertoires to cytomegalovirus serostatus. Because of strong linkage in the cohort, roughly five DR-DQ haplotypes were treated as single units for association and clustering. Typing coverage varied by locus: about 620-630 donors for A, B, C, DRB1 and DQB1; some 520 for DQA1; around 610 for DPA1; 450 to 480 for DPB1. Every repertoire in the discovery cohort had been generated on one and the same sequencing platform.

Spanning cysteine to phenylalanine, the CDR3 consists of 15 amino acids. Left in the record is the CDR3 DNA by itself, 45 bases read in frame from the first base. V and J are trimmed by 1 base and 3 bases, and the gene matches miss 3 bases of the junction. In the germline V gene, CDR1 corresponds to SGHAT and CDR2 to FQNNGV. Library generation was performed with the immunoSEQ multiplex PCR assay. The multiplex PCR relied on a mix of 60 forward primers for TCR Vbeta segments and 13 reverse primers for TCR Jbeta segments. A multiplex PCR assay on genomic DNA amplified the CDR3 region of rearranged TCR beta genes. Amplified TCR beta libraries were sequenced as 87-base-pair reads on the Illumina HiSeq System. In the original analysis: A later analysis tallied tens of millions of unique TCR beta chains across the roughly 610 repertoires, and some 10 million of those chains were shared by two or more donors. Raw reads were error-corrected and collapsed into unique sequences by a nearest-neighbor algorithm in which closely related sequences were merged to remove PCR and sequencing errors. To assign V, D and J gene segments, CDR3 sequences were aligned to IMGT reference sequences. For a sequence to be retained, a match of at least six nucleotides was required to both a V gene segment and a J gene segment. Rearrangements were called productive when the CDR3 lacked stop codons and stayed in frame with V and J; all others were non-productive. CDR3 was defined by IMGT convention, running from the second conserved V-encoded cysteine to the conserved J-encoded phenylalanine. The earlier analysis of 500 to 750 of the donors excluded any sequence lacking an unambiguous match to a single V gene segment. In an earlier analysis of 587 of the donors, V segments were called functional above 56.7% productive rearrangements and were called segregating when the between-donor standard deviation exceeded 5%. A statistical classification framework was developed to diagnose cytomegalovirus status using the catalog of TCR beta chain sequences. V and J gene assignment, in a later analysis, came from comparing TCR nucleotide sequences with IMGT/GENE-DB human TR gene sequences. Using the TCRdist pipeline, a later analysis assigned CDR3 sequences along with most-parsimonious VDJ recombination scenarios. A later analysis defined each TCR beta chain by its CDR3 amino acid sequence plus V-gene family, and excluded reads lacking a unique V-gene family. As a way to deal with suspected cross-contamination and a sequencing artifact, a later analysis dropped under 600 nucleotide sequences that were highly shared and had low generation probability. In a later analysis, a clonal expansion index was calculated for each public chain from normalized within-repertoire ranks of inferred template counts. In a later analysis, generation probabilities were computed using a VDJ recombination model fitted to out-of-frame rearrangements, and the results were checked against IGoR. Hypergeometric tests were used in a later analysis to score TCR-TCR, TCR-HLA and TCR-CMV co-occurrence, with a repertoire-size bias correction applied to the TCR pairs. False discovery rates were estimated in a later analysis by permuting HLA or CMV assignments 20 times. In a later analysis, co-occurring TCRs were grouped using DBSCAN, and TCRdist sequence similarity was added for clustering within HLA-allele-positive subsets. Co-occurrence clustering excluded repertoires with fewer than 30,000 or more than 120,000 public chains, plus five with anomalous nucleotide sharing. The table was pulled from immuneACCESS by TCRdb, which kept in-frame rearrangements only. Such tables lose some clones; where checked, under half of the loss comes from unresolved V genes, and the rest has no known cause. That table supplies the V and J calls and clone size; D and trimming were determined from the DNA. The sample table holds around 20,000 clones, of which under 90% were seen once. The ten largest clonotypes hold roughly a fifth of the sample.

Worth noting for this clone: Its antigen remains undetermined. No much larger clone is present one base from it, and per-base qualities are unavailable.

The cohort was made up of 666 healthy bone marrow donors. At the time of sampling, every cohort member was nominally healthy, though immune exposures that went unrecorded were likely present. CMV serostatus was positive for 250 to 300 and negative for about half of the roughly 700 cohort members, and was not recorded for this donor. Each donor provided a peripheral blood sample, and peripheral blood mononuclear cells were used for TCR beta sequencing. Genomic DNA extraction from the blood cell samples was performed with the Qiagen DNeasy Blood Extraction Kit. Study-wide findings and limitations: Most TCR sequences were observed very rarely across donors, whereas some public TCRs were present in many individuals. In a later analysis, several top co-occurrence clusters were reported to appear linked to parvovirus B19, influenza, CMV and Epstein-Barr virus. The study listed 164 TCR beta chains as associated with cytomegalovirus. The authors suggested that the approach could potentially be generalized to other disease states and immunological phenotypes. Presence/absence analyses assumed roughly uniform sequencing depth across donors, an assumption that may not hold. Correlated functional status among segregating V segments might be attributable to linkage disequilibrium, but an unknown experimental factor could not be ruled out. V-gene and J-gene trimming of TCR beta chains was associated with a missense DCLRE1C variant in a later genetic analysis, and the association was replicated in an independent cohort. When HLA alleles, especially DR and DQ, strongly co-occurred, TCR associations were difficult to assign to individual alleles. In this cohort, only TCR beta chains were sequenced, and detectable features were limited by the absence of alpha or paired-chain data. Because counts were too low, some 16 rarely observed V segments, including chromosome 9 orphons, were excluded from the earlier analysis of several hundred of the donors. Cytomegalovirus status was reported to be diagnosed by the classifier with high specificity and sensitivity in both the original and validation cohorts. CMV serostatus was the only immune exposure information available for the cohort. HLA typing was unavailable for some donors at each locus, so association tests used only the typed subset. According to a later genetic analysis, donors in an Asian-associated ancestry cluster had fewer N-insertions in productive TCRs than the approximately 690-donor mean. The 87-base-pair reads could not distinguish some IMGT-functional V segments, including TRBV6-2 and TRBV6-3, so those segments were excluded. In a later analysis, HLA-associated TCR beta chains showed more clonal expansion and lower generation probabilities than non-associated chains that were equally common. A further reported finding was that TCR beta sequences accurately predicted the HLA-A and HLA-B alleles for most subjects in the first cohort. A group of highly shared sequence variants was considered likely to be a technical artifact of the sequencing pipeline. An earlier analysis of approximately 540 of the donors showed that most TCR beta V segments appeared in productive rearrangements either about 90% or about 30% of the time, which broadly matched IMGT annotations. In a later analysis, TCR association rates were found to vary across HLA loci, with the most associated TCRs seen for DRB1 alleles and the fewest for HLA-C alleles. Most CMV-associated TCR beta chains appeared to be HLA-restricted in a later analysis, and the HLA associations seemed to be driven largely by CMV exposure. Three of the identified cytomegalovirus-associated TCR beta chains were confirmed in vitro to be specific for cytomegalovirus antigens. A later analysis associated 17,000 or so TCR beta sequences with specific HLA alleles at a false discovery rate of 0.05.

The clonotype originates from a human donor in good health. The V and J segments used are TRBV11-2 and TRBJ2-7; TRBD1 aligns with 10 central bases. Sequenced sample: PBMCs. CDR3 loop: CASSLGTGGLYEQYF. The DNA sequence follows: TGTGCCAGCAGCTTAGGGACAGGGGGGCTCTACGAGCAGTACTTC.